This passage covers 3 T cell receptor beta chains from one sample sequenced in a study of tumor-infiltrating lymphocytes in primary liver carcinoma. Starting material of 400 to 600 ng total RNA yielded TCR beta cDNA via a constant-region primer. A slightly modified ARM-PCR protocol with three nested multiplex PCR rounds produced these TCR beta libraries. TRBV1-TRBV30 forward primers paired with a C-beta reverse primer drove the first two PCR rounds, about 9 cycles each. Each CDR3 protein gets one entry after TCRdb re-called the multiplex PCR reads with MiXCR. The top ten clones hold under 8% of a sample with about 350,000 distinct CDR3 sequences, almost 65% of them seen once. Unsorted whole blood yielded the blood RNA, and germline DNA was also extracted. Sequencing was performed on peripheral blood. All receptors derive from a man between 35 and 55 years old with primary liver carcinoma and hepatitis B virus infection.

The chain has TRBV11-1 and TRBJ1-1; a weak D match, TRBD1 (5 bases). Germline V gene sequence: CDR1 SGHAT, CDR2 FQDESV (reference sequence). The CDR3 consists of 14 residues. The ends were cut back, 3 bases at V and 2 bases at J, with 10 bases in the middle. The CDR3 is CASSLDMPNTEAFF. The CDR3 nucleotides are TGTGCCAGCAGCTTGGACATGCCCAACACTGAAGCTTTCTTT.

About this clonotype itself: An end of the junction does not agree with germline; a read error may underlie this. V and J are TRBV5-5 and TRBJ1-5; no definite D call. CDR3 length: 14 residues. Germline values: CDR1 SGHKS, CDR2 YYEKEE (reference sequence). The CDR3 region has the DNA TGTGCTAGCAGCTTCGTGGATAACAATCAGCCCCAGCATTTT. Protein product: CASSFVDNNQPQHF.

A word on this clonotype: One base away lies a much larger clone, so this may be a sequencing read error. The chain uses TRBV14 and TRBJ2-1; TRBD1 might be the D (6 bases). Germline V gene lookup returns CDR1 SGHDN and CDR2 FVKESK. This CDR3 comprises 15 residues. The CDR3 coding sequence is TGTGCCAGCAGCCCCCAGGGGACGGGCTACGATGAGCAGTTCTTC. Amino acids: CASSPQGTGYDEQFF.